This T cell receptor (beta chain) was sequenced during a study of blood T cell repertoires in COVID-19. In the study overall: Samples representing acute and convalescent COVID-19 were sourced from the United States, Italy and Spain.

V gave up 1 base and J gave up 1 base, with 13 bases separating them. Germline V lookup: CDR1 MDHEN, CDR2 SYDVKM. The CDR3 loop spans 16 amino acids. Enrolment of Seattle patients took place during active infection, and they were followed longitudinally. Original methodology: Amplification with reference gene primers provided the estimates of nucleated cell counts. Profiled with immunoSEQ multiplex PCR; TCRdb holds only in-frame clones, not every one. D and trimming were read from the DNA, whereas the V and J calls and clone size are those reported in that table. The data show 56,000 or so clones, with 80% to 90% seen just once and around two fifths held by the top ten.

The clonotype comes from a woman aged 55 to 70 with COVID-19, enrolled during active disease. The sample was peripheral blood. The genes are TRBV28 and TRBJ1-2, with a weak D call TRBD1 (5 bases). In DNA form, the CDR3 reads TGTGCCAGCAGTTTATACAGGTTAGCCCTTAACTATGGCTACACCTTC. This gives the protein CASSLYRLALNYGYTF.